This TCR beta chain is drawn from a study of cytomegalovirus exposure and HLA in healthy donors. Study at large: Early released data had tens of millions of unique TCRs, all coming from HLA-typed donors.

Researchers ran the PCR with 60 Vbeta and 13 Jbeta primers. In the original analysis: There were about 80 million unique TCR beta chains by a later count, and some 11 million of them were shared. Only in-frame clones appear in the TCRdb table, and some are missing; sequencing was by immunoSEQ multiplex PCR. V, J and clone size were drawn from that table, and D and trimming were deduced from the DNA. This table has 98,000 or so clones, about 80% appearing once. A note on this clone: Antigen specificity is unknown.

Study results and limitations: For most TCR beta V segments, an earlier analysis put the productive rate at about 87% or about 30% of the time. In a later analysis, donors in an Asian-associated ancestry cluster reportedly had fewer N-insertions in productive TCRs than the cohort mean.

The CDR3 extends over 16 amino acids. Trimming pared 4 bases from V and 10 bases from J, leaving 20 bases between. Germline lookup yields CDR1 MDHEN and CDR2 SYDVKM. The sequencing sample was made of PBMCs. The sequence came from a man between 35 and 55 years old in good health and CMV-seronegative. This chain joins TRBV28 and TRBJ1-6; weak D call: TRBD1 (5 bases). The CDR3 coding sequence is TGTGCCAGCAGTTCCGTGGGGCAGGGCGGCGGATCACCCCTCCACTTT. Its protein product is CASSSVGQGGGSPLHF.